In its sample, the clone carrying this T cell receptor beta chain ranks as medium-sized (0.01 to 0.1%). The data stem from a study of early T cells in non-severe SARS-CoV-2 infection. The CDR3 extends over 13 amino acids. In germline, CDR1 is SEHNR, CDR2 FQNEAQ (reference sequence). Trimming took 3 bases from V and 7 from J; bases not matched to a gene: 3. Unique molecular identifiers were attached to individual cDNA molecules. MiXCR was run by TCRdb on the 5' RACE reads, yielding one entry per CDR3 protein. There are tens of thousands of distinct CDR3 sequences in the sample; about 4.3% occur only once, and approximately 8% lies in the top ten.

The chain couples TRBV7-9 to TRBJ1-5, with 7 bases aligning to TRBD1. Material: whole blood. This receptor was obtained from an adult who was a healthcare worker with PCR-confirmed SARS-CoV-2 infection or an uninfected control (not recorded which). The CDR3 loop reads CASSFPGGQPQHF. The DNA for the CDR3 is TGTGCCAGCAGCTTCCCAGGGGGGCAGCCCCAGCATTTT.